The TCR beta chain described here comes from a study of blood T cell repertoires in COVID-19 (TCRdb year 2020). Study-level background: Samples from collaborators originated in the United States, Italy and Spain and spanned both the acute and convalescent phases of COVID-19. A de-identified subject ID, COVID-19 status, age in years and sex were almost always included in the sample metadata. Subjects who had been exposed to COVID-19, were actively infected with it, or had recovered from it provided the deeply sampled blood TCRbeta repertoires that made up the dataset. The repertoires were released in a freely available public database intended as a resource for research on the immune response to SARS-CoV-2. The prospective study material was composed of cDNA or gDNA derived from T cells, B-cell-depleted T cells, or PBMCs. HLA class I and class II types, where available, came from metadata supplied by the sample provider rather than from assay-based typing. The samples were drawn from the first 160 participants of the ongoing ImmuneRACE study and from 1,254 subjects provided by 6 global collaborators.

What the work shows at the level of the full study, not this receptor alone: How much clinical and demographic metadata was included differed by source and by participant, and the metadata was provided uncurated.

One collaborating source in Seattle enrolled patients while the patients were actively infected and followed the patients over time throughout the course of disease. The collaborating institutions used their own protocols to collect whole blood in K2EDTA tubes. For TCRbeta analysis, collaborators shipped samples as frozen whole blood, isolated PBMCs, or DNA extracted from either of those sample types. Concerning this clone: Its antigen remains undetermined. No much larger clone exists at a distance of one base, and base qualities are not known.

The immunoSEQ Assay, a bias-controlled multiplex PCR, was used to amplify TCRbeta CDR3 regions from genomic DNA. The study's processing was this. The number of nucleated cells in each sample was estimated by amplification of reference gene primers within the assay. To quantify the absolute abundance of each unique TCRbeta CDR3 rearrangement, sequence reads were collapsed and filtered. For each sample, productive Simpson clonality was calculated by taking the square root of Simpson's diversity index across productive rearrangements. This is the immuneACCESS table as TCRdb keeps it, with only in-frame sequences that have V and J called. A part of the clones is gone; compared with another copy, unresolved V genes explain less than half, and the rest is unexplained. The DNA gave D and trimming, while V, J and clone size come from that table. For this sample the table gives fewer than 350,000 clones, of which 86% were detected only once. 12% of the sample is taken by the ten largest.

The source of this sequence is a woman in her twenties or thirties with COVID-19, enrolled during active disease. Sequenced sample: peripheral blood.

The nucleotides are TGTGCCAGCAGCCCCGAGCGGGGGACGGACACCGGGGAGCTGTTTTTT. Its protein is CASSPERGTDTGELFF. Rearrangement joined TRBV13 to TRBJ2-2; TRBD2 agrees with 8 junctional bases. CDR1 and CDR2, looked up from the germline V gene (reference sequence), are PRHDT and FYEKMQ. Relative to germline, V is missing 5 bases and J is missing 3 bases, with 8 bases of the junction outside any gene match. The CDR3 measures 16 amino acids from cysteine to phenylalanine. CDR3 DNA only is kept here, 48 bases in frame from base 1.